This TCR beta chain was observed in a study of T cells after yellow fever vaccination. Of note for this clonotype: The target antigen is unknown.

Trimming cost V 9 bases and J 5 bases, with 15 bases left between them. CDR3 length: 14 residues. CDR1 and CDR2 from the germline V gene are KGHDR and SFDVKD. The authors made TCR cDNA by 5'RACE template switching, adding a universal primer site and UMIs. TCRdb re-analysed the 5' RACE reads in MiXCR, keeping a single row per CDR3 protein. Of 450,000 to 600,000 distinct CDR3 sequences listed, approximately 12% are singletons. The study, taken as a whole, reports: Weaker, the secondary response peaked sooner, at day 5 versus 15. A limited proportion of clonotypes was detected within both the CD4 and CD8 compartments.

This chain uses TRBV24-1 with TRBJ2-2, with TRBD1 as a possible D gene (5 bases). The sequenced sample was PBMCs, obtained on the day of the yellow fever booster vaccination. This TCR was sampled from a man in his thirties or forties who received the YFV17D yellow fever vaccine. The DNA of the CDR3 is TGTGCCACCCGCGGCCAGGGTGGAACCGGGGAGCTGTTTTTT. This encodes CATRGQGGTGELFF.